A selection of T cell receptor beta chains follows, all from one sample in a study of CD8 T cells in Susac syndrome. TCRdb called the immunoSEQ multiplex PCR reads again in MiXCR, with one record for every CDR3 protein. Of approximately 190,000 distinct CDR3 sequences in the sample, 90% to 96% are singletons; the top ten hold approximately 0.1%. Sequenced: CD4+ T cells from PBMCs. Source of these receptors: a human donor with Susac syndrome. The CDR3 runs from the conserved cysteine through the conserved F or W. The order of the fields is CDR3 protein, CDR3 DNA, clone size, V gene, D gene, J gene. The D gene is left open where the match is weak. Only part of the rows carry a size: once, few, many, or a class if the clone is expanded.

CAWSGPRGRQETQYF TGTGCCTGGAGTGGCCCCAGGGGGCGCCAAGAGACCCAGTACTTC - TRBV30 TRBD1 TRBJ2-5
CSVEGGTGRETQYF TGCAGCGTTGAAGGCGGGACAGGTCGAGAGACCCAGTACTTC - TRBV29-1 TRBD1 TRBJ2-5
CASSQGDRGWTEAFF TGTGCCAGCAGCCAAGGGGACAGGGGTTGGACTGAAGCTTTCTTT - TRBV3-1 TRBD1 TRBJ1-1
CASSPQVFSYEQYF TGTGCCAGCAGCCCACAGGTTTTCTCCTACGAGCAGTACTTC - TRBV14 - TRBJ2-7
CASSSPQGAFWAGELFF TGTGCCAGCAGTTCCCCCCAGGGGGCCTTTTGGGCCGGGGAGCTGTTTTTT - TRBV28 TRBD1 TRBJ2-2
CSASDAGSDGYTF TGCAGTGCTAGTGACGCAGGGTCCGATGGCTACACCTTC - TRBV20-1 - TRBJ1-2
CASRQLDRGNTEAFF TGTGCCAGCAGACAACTGGACAGAGGGAACACTGAAGCTTTCTTT - TRBV6-6 - TRBJ1-1
CASVDSNGNTIYF TGTGCCAGCGTCGACAGCAATGGAAACACCATATATTTT - TRBV27 - TRBJ1-3
CASSPGGTGASYGYTF TGTGCCAGCAGTCCAGGGGGGACAGGGGCATCATATGGCTACACCTTC - TRBV7-2 TRBD1 TRBJ1-2
CAAETGTGYNEQFF TGTGCCGCCGAAACCGGGACAGGCTACAATGAGCAGTTCTTC - TRBV10-3 TRBD1 TRBJ2-1
CASSQRGPDTQYF TGTGCCAGCAGCCAGCGGGGACCAGATACGCAGTATTTT - TRBV3-1 - TRBJ2-3
CASRTGEEDTEAFF TGCGCCAGCAGGACAGGGGAAGAGGATACTGAAGCTTTCTTT - TRBV5-1 TRBD1 TRBJ1-1
CASSVKEGSPLHF TGTGCCAGCAGCGTAAAGGAAGGCTCACCCCTCCACTTT - TRBV9 - TRBJ1-6
CASSLAGQPINEQFF TGCGCCAGCAGCTTGGCCGGACAGCCGATCAATGAGCAGTTCTTC - TRBV5-1 - TRBJ2-1
CASSSPGQYNEQFF TGCGCCAGCAGCTCACCGGGACAGTACAATGAGCAGTTCTTC - TRBV5-1 TRBD1 TRBJ2-1
CAWDRDRGETQYF TGTGCCTGGGACCGCGACAGAGGGGAGACCCAGTACTTC - TRBV30 - TRBJ2-5
CASSRSKWVNTEAFF TGTGCCAGCAGCAGATCGAAGTGGGTGAACACTGAAGCTTTCTTT once TRBV6-5 - TRBJ1-1
CASSFGTGGGNEQFF TGTGCCAGTAGTTTCGGGACAGGGGGTGGGAATGAGCAGTTCTTC - TRBV19 TRBD1 TRBJ2-1
CAWTPWGLGQPQHF TGTGCCTGGACCCCGTGGGGTCTTGGTCAGCCCCAGCATTTT - TRBV30 - TRBJ1-5
CASSPGPPEFF TGTGCCAGCAGCCCAGGACCGCCCGAGTTCTTC - TRBV12-3/TRBV12-4 - TRBJ2-1
CASSTNPGHNYGYTF TGTGCCAGCAGCACTAACCCGGGACACAACTATGGCTACACCTTC - TRBV11-2 - TRBJ1-2
CSARFPGGGPGYTF TGCAGTGCTAGATTCCCAGGTGGAGGTCCTGGCTACACCTTC - TRBV20-1 - TRBJ1-2
CASSLPNSPLHF TGTGCCAGCAGTTTGCCTAATTCACCCCTCCACTTT - TRBV27 - TRBJ1-6
CASSLVPSTGTFNQPQHF TGTGCCAGCAGCTTAGTCCCGTCGACAGGAACGTTCAATCAGCCCCAGCATTTT - TRBV7-2 - TRBJ1-5
CASSFGHRYEQYF TGTGCCAGCAGTTTCGGGCACAGATACGAGCAGTACTTC - TRBV12-3/TRBV12-4 - TRBJ2-7
CASSQVLGTYNEQFF TGTGCCAGCAGCCAAGTTTTGGGGACCTACAATGAGCAGTTCTTC - TRBV3-1 - TRBJ2-1
CASRGQGLDTQYF TGTGCCAGCAGGGGACAGGGTCTAGATACGCAGTATTTT - TRBV2 TRBD1 TRBJ2-3
CAWSLSSGNTIYF TGTGCCTGGAGTTTGAGCTCTGGAAACACCATATATTTT - TRBV30 - TRBJ1-3
CASSLARNLFMNTEAFF TGTGCCAGCAGCTTAGCCCGTAACCTGTTCATGAACACTGAAGCTTTCTTT - TRBV7-9 - TRBJ1-1
CASSLSRWTGEETQYF TGTGCCAGCAGTTTAAGCCGTTGGACAGGGGAAGAGACCCAGTACTTC - TRBV12-3/TRBV12-4 TRBD1 TRBJ2-5
CASSYSIGTVGQETQYF TGTGCCAGCAGCTACAGCATCGGGACAGTCGGCCAAGAGACCCAGTACTTC - TRBV7-2 TRBD1 TRBJ2-5
CASSPQASADTQYF TGTGCCAGCAGCCCCCAGGCTAGCGCAGATACGCAGTATTTT - TRBV4-2 - TRBJ2-3
CAWSVLTSGGTQYF TGTGCCTGGAGTGTACTTACTAGCGGGGGGACCCAGTACTTC - TRBV30 TRBD2 TRBJ2-5
CASSLGVTNTEAFF TGTGCCAGCAGCTTGGGGGTAACGAACACTGAAGCTTTCTTT - TRBV5-8 - TRBJ1-1
CSAERTMNTEAFF TGCAGTGCTGAAAGGACAATGAACACTGAAGCTTTCTTT - TRBV20-1 - TRBJ1-1